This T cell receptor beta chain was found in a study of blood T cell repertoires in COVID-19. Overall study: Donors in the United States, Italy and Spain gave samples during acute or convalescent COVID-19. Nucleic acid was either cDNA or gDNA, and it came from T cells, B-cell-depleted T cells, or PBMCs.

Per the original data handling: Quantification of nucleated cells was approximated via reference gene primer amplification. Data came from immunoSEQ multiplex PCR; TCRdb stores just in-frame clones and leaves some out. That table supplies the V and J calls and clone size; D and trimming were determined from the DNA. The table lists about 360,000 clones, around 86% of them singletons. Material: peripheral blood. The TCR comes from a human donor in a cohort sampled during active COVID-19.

CDR3 in DNA: TGTGCCAGCAGAGTACAGGCCACCTATGGCTACACCTTC. Translating gives CASRVQATYGYTF. V is TRBV28 and J is TRBJ1-2, with D maybe TRBD1 (5 bases). The CDR3 spans 13 residues. V lost 6 bases and J 4 bases, leaving 12 bases between the germline ends. CDR1 MDHEN and CDR2 SYDVKM come from the germline V gene.